This entry lists 12 T cell receptor beta chains sequenced from one sample in a study of OX40 agonist ivuxolimab in advanced cancers. The repertoire was sequenced with immunoSEQ multiplex PCR; TCRdb's copy has only in-frame clones and lacks some. The data show about 91,000 clones, with around 84% seen just once and around 1.1% held by the top ten. The specimen was CD4+ or CD8+ T cells sorted from blood, collected in a trial of the OX40 agonist ivuxolimab. Source of these receptors: an adult with an advanced solid tumor such as melanoma, head and neck, liver or kidney cancer.

The chain is built from TRBV27 and TRBJ1-2; the D gene is possibly TRBD1 (5 bases). CDR1 is MNHEY and CDR2 is SMNVEV in the germline V gene (reference sequence). The CDR3 has 14 amino acids. Trimming left V 4 bases short and J 5 bases short, with 14 bases between. As DNA, the CDR3 is TGTGCCAGCAGTTCCCCCGGGGGACCTTATGGCTACACCTTC. It specifies CASSSPGGPYGYTF.

CDR3 coding DNA: TGTGCCAGCAGTTTATTAAGGAGTGGGGGGAGCTCCTATAATTCACCCCTCCACTTT. Translation gives CASSLLRSGGSSYNSPLHF. The chain employs TRBV28 and TRBJ1-6, with a tentative D call TRBD1 (5 bases). The CDR3 sequence is 19 residues long. In germline, CDR1 is MDHEN, CDR2 SYDVKM. Between the trimmed V and J ends, which lost 1 base and 0 bases, there was a span of 16 bases.

This sequence joins TRBV6-6 and TRBJ2-7; D gene ambiguous. CDR3 size: 11 residues. Trimming took 5 bases from V and 8 from J, leaving 10 bases between them. Germline CDR1 and CDR2: MNHNY and SVGAGI (reference sequence). CDR3 bases: TGTGCCAGCAGTCTACAAGGGAAGCAGTACTTC. Translating it yields CASSLQGKQYF.

This CDR3 reads CATRTGTIDYEQYF. In DNA form, the CDR3 reads TGTGCCACCAGGACCGGGACAATCGACTACGAGCAGTACTTC. This chain links TRBV6-5 with TRBJ2-7, with D possibly being TRBD1 (6 bases). CDR1 and CDR2 (germline): MNHEY, SVGAGI. CDR3 length: 14 residues. Trimming took 10 bases from V and 3 from J, leaving 19 bases between them.

In DNA form, the CDR3 reads TGCGCCAGCAGTGAGTCTAGAGGAAATTCACCCCTCCACTTT. This sequence encodes CASSESRGNSPLHF. The V call is TRBV10-2, the J call TRBJ1-6; D not resolved. CDR1 is WSHSY and CDR2 is SAAADI in the germline V gene. Trimming removed 0 bases at V and 7 bases at J, with 7 bases between. The CDR3 spans 14 residues.

CDR3 bases: TGCGCCAGCAGCTTGCTGACAGACTCTGGAAACACCATATATTTT. Translating gives CASSLLTDSGNTIYF. V usage is TRBV5-1 and J usage is TRBJ1-3; a possible D gene is TRBD1 (5 bases). Germline lookup yields CDR1 SGHRS and CDR2 YFSETQ. V lost 1 base and J lost 0, with 8 bases in between. CDR3 length: 15 amino acids.

V and J are TRBV9 and TRBJ2-3; the D gene could be TRBD1 or TRBD2 (5 bases each). Trimming left V 4 bases short and J 2 bases short, with 11 bases between. Germline V lookup: CDR1 SGDLS, CDR2 YYNGEE. This CDR3 region has 14 residues. CDR3 DNA: TGTGCCAGCAGCCAAGGGACGGTCACAGATACGCAGTATTTT. Residues: CASSQGTVTDTQYF.

In its sample, this clone was seen a few times. V usage is TRBV14 and J usage is TRBJ1-4; D possibly corresponds to TRBD1 (5 bases). The germline gives CDR1 SGHDN, CDR2 FVKESK. V dropped 2 bases and J dropped 8 bases, with 15 bases sitting between them. This CDR3 has 15 amino acids. The CDR3 sequence is CASSQLGGAGEKLFF. CDR3 nucleotides: TGTGCCAGCAGCCAATTAGGAGGGGCGGGAGAAAAACTGTTTTTT.

The rearrangement joins TRBV12-2 to TRBJ2-2; the table's D call, TRBD2, was not checked against the DNA. TRBV12-2 is a documented pseudogene. The CDR3 contains 18 residues. CDR3 residues: CASRSPAPGGGDTGELFF. CDR3 bases: TGTGCAAGTCGTTCTCCCGCTCCCGGCGGGGGGGACACCGGGGAGCTGTTTTTT.

J is TRBJ1-2 and V is TRBV6-5, with D possibly matching TRBD1 (6 bases). Trimming cost V 6 bases and J 2 bases, with 7 bases left between them. The CDR3 has 12 residues. The germline V gene encodes CDR1 MNHEY and CDR2 SVGAGI. CDR3 nucleotides: TGTGCCAGCAGCGGGACAAACTATGGCTACACCTTC. Its translation is CASSGTNYGYTF.

The J gene is TRBJ2-7, the V gene TRBV6-1, with 8 bases that match TRBD1. The junction had 6 bases not matched to a gene; V was cut back by 8 bases and J by 3 bases. CDR1 MNHNS and CDR2 SASEGT come from the germline V gene. The CDR3 totals 13 residues. CDR3 in amino acids: CASCGTGGYEQYF. The CDR3 nucleotides are TGTGCCAGCTGTGGTACAGGGGGCTACGAGCAGTACTTC.

This clone has a handful of counts. The chain joins TRBV5-1 to TRBJ1-1; 7 bases match TRBD1. The CDR3 sequence is 14 residues long. V shed 4 bases and J 2 bases; nucleotides not matched to a gene: 5. Germline values: CDR1 SGHRS, CDR2 YFSETQ. The CDR3 here is CASSGGTANTEAFF. The CDR3 nucleotides read TGCGCCAGCAGCGGCGGGACAGCCAACACTGAAGCTTTCTTT.